This TCR beta chain comes out of a study of low-dose radiotherapy and immunotherapy resistance in tumors. Overall study: Dosing for Cohort 2 consisted of 1 Gy per fraction every two weeks, reaching a total of 13 Gy over 26 weeks.

Primers targeting TRAV and TRBV primed first-strand cDNA, covering alpha and beta chains. The authors ran around 18 PCR cycles to amplify TCRs with a constant-region primer and V-primer adapter. TCRdb analysed the reads with MiXCR anew, one entry per CDR3 protein. In the table there are around 10,000 distinct CDR3 sequences, about 47% of which are singletons. Nivolumab, ipilimumab, aspirin, low-dose cyclophosphamide and low-dose radiotherapy were all administered to the donors. Advanced solid tumors lacking tumor-infiltrating lymphocytes were present in eligible patients. The sequence was collected from a human donor with advanced metastatic prostate, ovarian, gallbladder or colorectal cancer (not recorded which). This table probably holds off-target reads from a library built for another chain.

CDR3 protein: CASSRPDTDYNEQFF. Written as DNA, the CDR3 is TGTGCCAGCAGTCGGCCGGACACCGACTACAATGAGCAGTTCTTC. The V gene is TRBV28, the J gene TRBJ2-1, with D perhaps matching TRBD1 (5 bases). The V gene's germline CDR1 is MDHEN and CDR2 SYDVKM. Trimming took 5 bases from V and 3 from J, leaving 14 bases between them. This CDR3 has 15 amino acids.